A single sample gave rise to the 27 T cell receptor beta chains below, sequenced in a study of chemoradiotherapy in HPV16-positive cancers. Sequenced by immunoSEQ multiplex PCR; TCRdb stores in-frame clones only, minus some. The repertoire consists of 53,000 or so clones, with about 88% occurring once and the leading ten covering around 3.5%. The sample in question was blood, obtained from a patient who underwent chemoradiotherapy. The source of these receptors is a human donor with HPV-associated anogenital cancer.

The CDR3 reads CASSYSRTGTGGYTF. CDR3 sequence (DNA): TGTGCCAGCAGTTACTCCCGGACAGGGACGGGCGGCTACACCTTC. The rearrangement uses TRBV6-5 and TRBJ1-2; TRBD1 aligns across 8 bases. Germline assignment: CDR1 MNHEY and CDR2 SVGAGI. V was clipped by 0 bases and J by 8 bases; unmatched bases: 8. The CDR3 covers 15 residues.

The chain is built from TRBV10-3 and TRBJ2-7; TRBD2 agrees at 7 bases. With V trimmed by 0 bases and J by 5 bases, 4 bases remained unmatched. The CDR3 contains 14 residues. The germline CDR1 and CDR2 sequences are ENHRY and SYGVKD. DNA of the CDR3: TGTGCCATCAGTGAGTCAGGACTAGAACACGAGCAGTACTTC. Translation: CAISESGLEHEQYF.

This clone was detected once. This sequence joins TRBV6-5 and TRBJ1-1; TRBD1 is a possible D gene (5 bases). The germline V gene has CDR1 MNHEY and CDR2 SVGAGI. The ends were cut back, 0 bases at V and 0 bases at J, with 8 bases in the middle. The CDR3 sequence is 15 residues long. This CDR3 reads CASSYSEGMNTEAFF. As DNA, the CDR3 is TGTGCCAGCAGTTACTCGGAGGGGATGAACACTGAAGCTTTCTTT.

The V call is TRBV2, the J call TRBJ1-5, with 9 bases matching TRBD1. The length of the CDR3 is 15 residues. Germline CDR1 is SNHLY and CDR2 is FYNNEI. Trimming removed 4 bases from V and 4 bases from J; junction bases left unmatched: 5. The CDR3 DNA follows: TGTGCCAGCAGTGTGGGACAGGGAGGGAATCAGCCCCAGCATTTT. Its translation: CASSVGQGGNQPQHF.

The rearrangement uses TRBV11-2 and TRBJ2-1; 9 bases fit TRBD2. CDR3 size: 15 residues. V was pared by 0 bases and J by 14 bases, with 11 bases of the junction left unmatched. CDR1 is SGHAT, CDR2 FQNNGV, per germline. DNA of the CDR3: TGTGCCAGCAGCTTAGATACACTAGCGGGTGGGGGGGAGTTCTTC. This sequence encodes CASSLDTLAGGGEFF.

The CDR3 loop reads CASSPKSGTDTQYF. The CDR3 coding sequence is TGTGCCAGCTCACCCAAGAGTGGCACAGATACGCAGTATTTT. The chain employs TRBV18 and TRBJ2-3; D is unresolved. CDR1 KGHSH and CDR2 LQKENI come from the germline V gene. This CDR3 has 14 residues. Trimming cost V 3 bases and J 1 base, with 8 bases left between them.

The chain recombines TRBV18 with TRBJ2-3; D is tentatively TRBD1 or TRBD2 (6 bases each). CDR1 is KGHSH, CDR2 LQKENI, per germline. V lost 3 bases to trimming and J lost 0 bases, with 13 bases between them. CDR3 length: 16 amino acids. The CDR3 nucleotides read TGTGCCAGCTCACCTTTAACAGGGACTAGCACAGATACGCAGTATTTT. This codes for CASSPLTGTSTDTQYF. The full variable domain, rest sourced from reference TRBV18 and TRBJ2-3, is NAGVMQNPRHLVRRRGQEARLRCSPMKGHSHVYWYRQLPEEGLKFMVYLQKENIIDESGMPKERFSAEFPKEGPSILRIQQVVRGDSAAYFCASSPLTGTSTDTQYFGPGTRLTVL.

The J gene is TRBJ1-2, the V gene TRBV19; unclear D gene. V shed 6 bases and J shed 2 bases, with 10 bases lying between them. The CDR3 sequence is 13 residues long. CDR1 and CDR2 (germline): LNHDA, SQIVND (reference sequence). The CDR3 is CASSPPGNYGYTF. CDR3 DNA: TGTGCCAGTAGCCCACCGGGGAACTATGGCTACACCTTC.

The V and J genes are TRBV6-1 and TRBJ1-6, with D unresolved. The CDR3 loop spans 14 amino acids. V gave up 2 bases and J gave up 4 bases, with 6 bases separating them. Germline values: CDR1 MNHNS, CDR2 SASEGT. This CDR3 reads CASSEIEYNSPLHF. CDR3 nucleotides: TGTGCCAGCAGTGAAATCGAATATAATTCACCCCTCCACTTT.

The genes are TRBV4-3 and TRBJ1-1, with D unresolved. Germline CDR1 reads LGHNA; CDR2 reads YSLEER. Trimming took 0 bases from V and 2 from J, leaving 7 bases between them. The CDR3 sequence is 14 residues long. The CDR3 here is CASSQDGRNTEAFF. DNA of the CDR3: TGCGCCAGCAGCCAAGACGGCAGAAACACTGAAGCTTTCTTT.

The chain carries TRBV5-1 and TRBJ1-1; D ambiguous. Germline V lookup: CDR1 SGHRS, CDR2 YFSETQ. Deletions cut 2 bases from V and 1 base from J, with 6 bases between. The CDR3 length is 13 residues. CDR3 sequence: CASSFDGNTEAFF. The CDR3 DNA follows: TGCGCCAGCAGCTTCGACGGGAACACTGAAGCTTTCTTT.

This clone was counted a few times. The chain recombines TRBV19 with TRBJ1-5, with D unresolved. With 4 bases removed from V and 2 bases from J, the gap between germline ends came to 9 bases. The CDR3 loop spans 14 amino acids. In germline, CDR1 is LNHDA, CDR2 SQIVND (reference sequence). CDR3 nucleotide sequence: TGTGCCAGTAGTACGGAAAGAGGCAATCAGCCCCAGCATTTT. As protein: CASSTERGNQPQHF.

This chain uses TRBV2 with TRBJ1-3; D gene unclear. CDR1 SNHLY and CDR2 FYNNEI come from the germline V gene. V lost 4 bases to trimming and J lost 8 bases, with 6 bases between them. This CDR3 region has 11 residues. CDR3 sequence reads: CASSVVDTIYF. CDR3 DNA: TGTGCCAGCAGTGTGGTGGACACCATATATTTT.

V usage is TRBV14 and J usage is TRBJ2-7; possible D gene TRBD2, 5 bases. The V gene lost 2 bases and the J gene lost 0 bases, with 11 bases spanning the gap. CDR3 size: 15 residues. From germline, CDR1 is SGHDN and CDR2 FVKESK. The CDR3 loop is CASSQTPGSSYEQYF. In nucleotides, the CDR3 is TGTGCCAGCAGCCAAACCCCGGGAAGCTCCTACGAGCAGTACTTC.

The chain carries TRBV15 and TRBJ2-5, with TRBD1 matching 8 bases. The CDR3 extends over 15 amino acids. V shed 1 base, J shed 4 bases, and the junction held 5 bases outside the gene matches. Germline loops: CDR1 LNHNV, CDR2 YYDKDF (reference sequence). The CDR3, as DNA: TGTGCCACCAGCAGAGCCCCAGGGGGCGTAGAGACCCAGTACTTC. Protein sequence: CATSRAPGGVETQYF.

In DNA form, the CDR3 reads TGCGCCAGCAGTGAGACTCCATTGGGGTACACCGGGGAGCTGTTTTTT. This sequence encodes CASSETPLGYTGELFF. The rearrangement uses TRBV10-1 and TRBJ2-2, with D hard to call. V lost 2 bases and J lost 3, with 13 bases in between. CDR3 length equals 16 residues. Per the germline V gene, CDR1 is WNHNN and CDR2 is SYGVQD (reference sequence).

The gene calls are TRBV13 and TRBJ2-5; D is undetermined. The germline gives CDR1 PRHDT, CDR2 FYEKMQ (reference sequence). Trimming cost V 0 bases and J 4 bases, with 6 bases left between them. CDR3 length: 13 amino acids. CDR3 sequence: CASSLGHRETQYF. CDR3 sequence (DNA): TGTGCCAGCAGCTTAGGGCATAGAGAGACCCAGTACTTC.

This clone was seen a handful of times. The chain links TRBV7-2 to TRBJ1-2, with 7 bases that match TRBD1. Germline CDR1 reads SGHTA; CDR2 reads FQGNSA. The V and J ends lost 4 bases and 5 bases, in that order; junction bases with no gene match: 7. The CDR3 runs to 14 residues. Written as DNA, the CDR3 is TGTGCCAGCAGCTCGGGAGGGACAGTATATGGCTACACCTTC. This gives the protein CASSSGGTVYGYTF.

This clone was seen just once. V and J are TRBV29-1 and TRBJ2-7; 8 bases map to TRBD1. The ends lost 6 bases at V and 6 bases at J; junction bases unmatched: 10. CDR1 and CDR2 (germline): SQVTM, ANQGSEA. CDR3 length equals 13 residues. The CDR3 nucleotides read TGCAGCGTCCCAGGACAGGGTGATGGCGAGCAGTACTTC. Its translation is CSVPGQGDGEQYF.

CDR3 residues: CAWSSRTGGVDTQYF. DNA for the CDR3: TGTGCCTGGAGTTCCCGCACAGGGGGTGTAGATACGCAGTATTTT. The J gene is TRBJ2-3, the V gene TRBV30; 8 nucleotides agree with TRBD1. Germline V gives CDR1 GTSNPN, CDR2 SVGIG (reference sequence). Trimming removed 2 bases from V and 5 bases from J; junction bases left unmatched: 9. CDR3 length: 15 residues.

The gene calls are TRBV10-3 and TRBJ2-2; TRBD1 matches at 9 bases. Germline V gives CDR1 ENHRY, CDR2 SYGVKD. With 11 bases clipped from V and 0 bases from J, the junction kept 4 bases outside the gene matches. CDR3 length: 14 amino acids. The CDR3 loop reads CASGTGTNTGELFF. In DNA, the CDR3 is TGTGCCTCCGGGACAGGGACGAACACCGGGGAGCTGTTTTTT.

This clone came up once. V gene TRBV2 combines with J gene TRBJ1-4; D might be TRBD1 (5 bases). CDR3 length: 12 residues. Germline values: CDR1 SNHLY, CDR2 FYNNEI. Deletions cut 7 bases from V and 8 bases from J, with 11 bases between. The CDR3 region is CASIGAEEKLFF. CDR3 DNA: TGTGCCAGCATCGGGGCGGAAGAAAAACTGTTTTTT.

The chain carries TRBV10-3 and TRBJ2-3; no clear D gene. CDR1 and CDR2 from the germline V gene are ENHRY and SYGVKD. The ends were cut back, 3 bases at V and 2 bases at J, with 9 bases in the middle. The CDR3 runs 14 residues. The CDR3: CAISESGSTDTQYF. The CDR3 DNA follows: TGTGCCATCAGTGAAAGTGGTTCCACAGATACGCAGTATTTT.

The V and J genes are TRBV2 and TRBJ2-3, with D possibly TRBD1 on 5 matching bases. Germline V gene lookup returns CDR1 SNHLY and CDR2 FYNNEI. The V and J ends lost 3 bases and 11 bases respectively, with 9 bases between them. The CDR3 covers 11 residues. The CDR3 DNA is TGTGCCAGCAGTGAGGGGCCCCAGCAGTATTTT. Amino acid sequence: CASSEGPQQYF.

The chain uses TRBV5-1 and TRBJ1-3; TRBD1 aligns across 8 bases. The CDR3 totals 15 residues. Looked up from germline, CDR1 is SGHRS and CDR2 is YFSETQ. J lost 4 bases, V lost 4 bases, and 7 bases had no gene match. CDR3 region: CASSQTQGGGNTIYF. The CDR3 coding sequence is TGCGCCAGCAGCCAAACACAGGGGGGCGGAAACACCATATATTTT.

This clone appeared a single time. The chain is built from TRBV27 and TRBJ2-1; 13 positions agree with TRBD2. V gave up 4 bases and J gave up 7 bases; unmatched junction bases: 7. This CDR3 has 16 residues. Germline V gene data show CDR1 as MNHEY and CDR2 as SMNVEV (reference sequence). CDR3 in amino acids: CASSSLAGGLGNEQFF. CDR3 coding DNA: TGTGCCAGCAGTTCACTAGCGGGAGGGTTGGGGAATGAGCAGTTCTTC.

Regarding this clone: An end of the junction differs from the germline gene, which may be a read error. The chain couples TRBV5-6 to TRBJ1-1; 8 bases map to TRBD1. Germline loops: CDR1 SGHDT, CDR2 YYEEEE. The CDR3 spans 16 residues. CDR3: CARSLAGAGGYGGAFF. In nucleotides, the CDR3 is TGTGCCCGCAGCTTGGCGGGGGCAGGGGGCTACGGGGGAGCTTTCTTT.